A single sample gave rise to the 4 T cell receptor beta chains below, sequenced in a study of blood T cell repertoires in COVID-19. Profiling relied on immunoSEQ multiplex PCR, and the TCRdb table lists in-frame clones only, not all of them. The sample includes about 21,000 clones, about nine tenths of them seen just once. Sequenced: peripheral blood. These receptors all come from a human donor with active COVID-19. The donor label of this sample is uncertain.

The chain recombines TRBV19 with TRBJ2-2, with a possible D match to TRBD2 (5 bases). The CDR3 spans 14 residues. V lost 6 bases to trimming and J lost 0 bases, with 8 bases between them. Germline-derived CDR1 and CDR2 are LNHDA and SQIVND (reference sequence). The CDR3 coding sequence is TGTGCCAGTAGGAGGGTCCCGAACACCGGGGAGCTGTTTTTT. It encodes CASRRVPNTGELFF.

The CDR3 loop is CASSFRDRERETQYF. The CDR3 nucleotides read TGTGCCAGCAGCTTCCGCGACAGGGAAAGGGAGACCCAGTACTTC. V usage is TRBV11-2 and J usage is TRBJ2-5; TRBD1 aligns across 7 bases. The CDR3 length is 15 residues. Germline V gene sequence: CDR1 SGHAT, CDR2 FQNNGV. The junction had 9 bases not matched to a gene; V was cut back by 3 bases and J by 5 bases.

By share, this clone counts as medium-sized. V is TRBV4-2 and J is TRBJ2-1; 7 bases match TRBD2. V shed 4 bases and J 1 base; nucleotides not matched to a gene: 10. The CDR3 spans 17 residues. Germline CDR1 and CDR2: LGHNA and YNFKEQ. The chain's CDR3 is CASSPESGIGSYNEQFF. Written as DNA, the CDR3 is TGTGCCAGCAGCCCCGAAAGCGGGATCGGGTCCTACAATGAGCAGTTCTTC.

Comments on this clone: The junction differs from germline at one of its ends, possibly a read error. The chain links TRBV7-7 to TRBJ1-1; D may be TRBD1 (5 bases). The germline V gene encodes CDR1 SSHAT and CDR2 FNYEAQ (reference sequence). This CDR3 spans 13 amino acids. CDR3 bases: TGTGCTAGCAGCGTCAGGGAGAACACTGAAGCTTTCTTT. Translation: CASSVRENTEAFF.